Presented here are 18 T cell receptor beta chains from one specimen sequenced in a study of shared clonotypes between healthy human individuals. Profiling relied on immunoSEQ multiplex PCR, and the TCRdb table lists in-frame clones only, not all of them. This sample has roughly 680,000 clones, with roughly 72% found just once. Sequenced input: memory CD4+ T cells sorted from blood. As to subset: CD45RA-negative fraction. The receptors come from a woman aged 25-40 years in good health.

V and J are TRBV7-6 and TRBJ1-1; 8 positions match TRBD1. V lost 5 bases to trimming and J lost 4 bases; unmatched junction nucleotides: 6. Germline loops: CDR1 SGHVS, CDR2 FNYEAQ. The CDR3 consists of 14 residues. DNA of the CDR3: TGTGCCAGCAGCCAAGGACAGGGAGGCACTGAAGCTTTCTTT. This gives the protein CASSQGQGGTEAFF.

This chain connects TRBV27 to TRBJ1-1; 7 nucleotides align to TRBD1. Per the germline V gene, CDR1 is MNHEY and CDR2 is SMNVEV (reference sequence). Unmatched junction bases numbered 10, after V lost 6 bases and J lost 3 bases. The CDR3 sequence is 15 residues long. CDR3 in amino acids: CASSETDRVDTEAFF. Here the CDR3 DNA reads TGTGCCAGCAGCGAGACCGACAGGGTAGACACTGAAGCTTTCTTT.

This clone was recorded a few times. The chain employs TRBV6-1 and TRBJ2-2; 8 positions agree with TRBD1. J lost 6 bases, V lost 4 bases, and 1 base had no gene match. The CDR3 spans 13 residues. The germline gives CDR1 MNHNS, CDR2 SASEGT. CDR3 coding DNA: TGTGCCAGCAGTGTCAGGGGGCCCGGGGAGCTGTTTTTT. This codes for CASSVRGPGELFF.

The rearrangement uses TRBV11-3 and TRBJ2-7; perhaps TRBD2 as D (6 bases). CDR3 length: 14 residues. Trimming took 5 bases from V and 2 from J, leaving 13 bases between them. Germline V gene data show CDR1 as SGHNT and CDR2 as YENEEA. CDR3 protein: CASSKIPGAYEQYF. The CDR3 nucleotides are TGTGCCAGCAGCAAAATTCCGGGGGCCTACGAGCAGTACTTC.

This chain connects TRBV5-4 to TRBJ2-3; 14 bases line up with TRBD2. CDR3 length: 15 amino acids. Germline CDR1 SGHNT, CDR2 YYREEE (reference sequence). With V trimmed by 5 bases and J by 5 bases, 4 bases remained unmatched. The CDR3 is CASSWGLAGEDTQYF. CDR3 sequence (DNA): TGTGCCAGCAGTTGGGGACTAGCGGGAGAAGATACGCAGTATTTT.

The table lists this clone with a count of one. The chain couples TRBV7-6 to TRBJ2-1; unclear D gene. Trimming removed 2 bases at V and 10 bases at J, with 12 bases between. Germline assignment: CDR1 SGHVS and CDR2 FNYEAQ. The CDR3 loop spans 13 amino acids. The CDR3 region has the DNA TGTGCCAGCAGCTTACAGCACCCGCTGGAGCAGTTCTTC. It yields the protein CASSLQHPLEQFF.

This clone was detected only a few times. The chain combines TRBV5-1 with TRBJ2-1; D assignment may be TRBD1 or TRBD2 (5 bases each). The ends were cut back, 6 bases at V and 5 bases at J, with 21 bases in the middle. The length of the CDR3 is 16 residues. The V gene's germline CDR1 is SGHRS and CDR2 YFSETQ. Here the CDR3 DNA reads TGCGCCAGCATCAAAACTGCCGGGGCGAGGAACAATGAGCAGTTCTTC. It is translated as CASIKTAGARNNEQFF.

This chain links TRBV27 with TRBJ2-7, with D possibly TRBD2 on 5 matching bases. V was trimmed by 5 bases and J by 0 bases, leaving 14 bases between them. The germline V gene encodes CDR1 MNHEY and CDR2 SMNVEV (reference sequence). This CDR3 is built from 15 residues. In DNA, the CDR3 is TGTGCCAGCAGTCCCCAGCGGAAAGTCTCCTACGAGCAGTACTTC. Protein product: CASSPQRKVSYEQYF.

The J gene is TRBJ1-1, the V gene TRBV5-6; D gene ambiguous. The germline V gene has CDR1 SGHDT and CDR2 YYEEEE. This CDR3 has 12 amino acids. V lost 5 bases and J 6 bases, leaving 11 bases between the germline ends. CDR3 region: CASRSAGAEAFF. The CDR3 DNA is TGTGCCAGCAGATCAGCCGGGGCTGAAGCTTTCTTT. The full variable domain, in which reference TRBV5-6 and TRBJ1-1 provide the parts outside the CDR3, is DAGVTQSPTHLIKTRGQQVTLRCSPKSGHDTVSWYQQALGQGPQFIFQYYEEEERQRGNFPDRFSGHQFPNYSSELNVNALLLGDSALYLCASRSAGAEAFFGQGTRLTVV.

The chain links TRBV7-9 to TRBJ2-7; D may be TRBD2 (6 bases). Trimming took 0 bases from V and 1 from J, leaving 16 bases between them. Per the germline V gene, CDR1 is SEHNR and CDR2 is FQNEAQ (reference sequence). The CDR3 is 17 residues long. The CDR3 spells CASSLATGWGGSYEQYF. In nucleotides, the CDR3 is TGTGCCAGCAGCTTAGCCACTGGGTGGGGAGGTTCCTACGAGCAGTACTTC.

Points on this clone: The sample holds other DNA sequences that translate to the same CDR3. The CDR3: CASSSGSSYEQYF. The CDR3 DNA follows: TGTGCCAGCAGTTCGGGATCCTCCTACGAGCAGTACTTC. The genes are TRBV27 and TRBJ2-7; a possible D gene is TRBD2 (5 bases). CDR1 and CDR2 from the germline V gene are MNHEY and SMNVEV (reference sequence). With 4 bases removed from V and 0 bases from J, the gap between germline ends came to 7 bases. This CDR3 is 13 amino acids long.

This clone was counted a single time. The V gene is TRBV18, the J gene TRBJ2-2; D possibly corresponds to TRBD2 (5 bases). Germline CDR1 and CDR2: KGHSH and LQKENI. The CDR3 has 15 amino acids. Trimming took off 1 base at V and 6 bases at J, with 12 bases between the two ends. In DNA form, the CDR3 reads TGTGCCAGCTCACCACGGGCGGGCCAGGCCGGGGAGCTGTTTTTT. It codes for CASSPRAGQAGELFF.

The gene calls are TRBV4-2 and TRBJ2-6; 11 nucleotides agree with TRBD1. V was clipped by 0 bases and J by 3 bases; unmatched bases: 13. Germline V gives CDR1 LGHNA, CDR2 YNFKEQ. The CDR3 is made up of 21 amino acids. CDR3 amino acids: CASSQELARTGGAVGANVLTF. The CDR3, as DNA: TGTGCCAGCAGCCAAGAATTGGCCCGGACAGGGGGCGCGGTTGGGGCCAACGTCCTGACTTTC.

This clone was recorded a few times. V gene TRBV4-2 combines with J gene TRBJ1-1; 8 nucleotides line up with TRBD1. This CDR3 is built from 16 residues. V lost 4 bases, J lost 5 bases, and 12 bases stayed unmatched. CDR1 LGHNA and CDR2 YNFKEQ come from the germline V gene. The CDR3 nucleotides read TGTGCCAGCAGCCGCGCGGACAGGGAGGGTGGGACTGAAGCTTTCTTT. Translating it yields CASSRADREGGTEAFF.

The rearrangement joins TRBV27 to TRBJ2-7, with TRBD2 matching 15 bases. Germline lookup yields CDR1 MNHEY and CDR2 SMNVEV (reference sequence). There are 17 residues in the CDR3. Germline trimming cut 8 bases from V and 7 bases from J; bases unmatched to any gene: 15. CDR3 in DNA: TGTGCCAGCTCGGGACTAGCGGGAGGAGGGGAAAGGGGAGAGCAGTACTTC. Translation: CASSGLAGGGERGEQYF.

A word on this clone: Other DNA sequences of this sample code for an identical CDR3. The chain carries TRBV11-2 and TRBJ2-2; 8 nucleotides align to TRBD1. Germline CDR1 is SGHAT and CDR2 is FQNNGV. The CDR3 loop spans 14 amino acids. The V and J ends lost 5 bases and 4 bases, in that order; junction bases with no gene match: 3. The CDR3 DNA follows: TGTGCCAGCAGCCTTCAGGGGGCCACCGGGGAGCTGTTTTTT. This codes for CASSLQGATGELFF.

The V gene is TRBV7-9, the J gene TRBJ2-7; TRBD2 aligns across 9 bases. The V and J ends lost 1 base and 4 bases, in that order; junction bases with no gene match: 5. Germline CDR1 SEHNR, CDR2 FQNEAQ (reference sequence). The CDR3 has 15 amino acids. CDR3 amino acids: CASSLGAGGPYEQYF. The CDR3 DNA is TGTGCCAGCAGCTTAGGTGCGGGAGGGCCGTACGAGCAGTACTTC.

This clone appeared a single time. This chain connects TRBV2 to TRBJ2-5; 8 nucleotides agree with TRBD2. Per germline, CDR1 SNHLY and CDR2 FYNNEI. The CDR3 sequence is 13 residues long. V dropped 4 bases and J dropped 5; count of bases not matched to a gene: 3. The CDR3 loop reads CASSGGRIETQYF. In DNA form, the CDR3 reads TGTGCCAGCAGTGGCGGGAGGATTGAGACCCAGTACTTC.